One sample yielded the 30 T cell receptor beta chains listed below, sequenced in a study of OX40 agonist ivuxolimab in advanced cancers. Clones were read by immunoSEQ multiplex PCR, and TCRdb kept only the in-frame ones, dropping some. The repertoire holds about 45,000 clones, approximately 91% seen once, with approximately 13% in the top ten. The sequencing here drew on CD4+ or CD8+ T cells sorted from blood, taken in a trial of the OX40 agonist ivuxolimab. Receptors originate from an adult with an advanced solid tumor such as melanoma, head and neck, liver or kidney cancer.

The chain is built from TRBV6-6 and TRBJ2-5, with D perhaps being TRBD1 or TRBD2 (5 bases each). Trimming left V 7 bases short and J 5 bases short, with 17 bases between. Germline V CDR1 and CDR2: MNHNY, SVGAGI (reference sequence). The CDR3 sequence is 14 residues long. Here the CDR3 reads CASKVAGSQETQYF. The CDR3 nucleotides are TGTGCCAGCAAGGTAGCAGGGAGTCAGGAGACCCAGTACTTC.

The chain recombines TRBV7-3 with TRBJ2-3; D call uncertain. The CDR3 totals 13 residues. V was trimmed by 6 bases and J by 0 bases, leaving 7 bases between them. Per germline, CDR1 SGHTA and CDR2 FQGTGA. The CDR3 nucleotides read TGTGCCAGCAGGGGTCTCAGCACAGATACGCAGTATTTT. Translating gives CASRGLSTDTQYF.

The V gene is TRBV27, the J gene TRBJ1-1; 7 bases are a match to TRBD1. Looked up from germline, CDR1 is MNHEY and CDR2 is SMNVEV (reference sequence). The junction had 12 bases not matched to a gene; V was cut back by 4 bases and J by 7 bases. The CDR3 covers 15 residues. As DNA, the CDR3 is TGTGCCAGCAGTTCCTGGACAGGAGGGTCGAGTGAAGCTTTCTTT. Amino acid sequence: CASSSWTGGSSEAFF.

The chain couples TRBV30 to TRBJ2-7; D might be TRBD1 (6 bases). The germline V gene encodes CDR1 GTSNPN and CDR2 SVGIG (reference sequence). The ends were cut back, 0 bases at V and 2 bases at J, with 14 bases in the middle. The CDR3 length is 15 residues. The DNA of the CDR3 is TGTGCCTGGAGTGTAAGGGGACATGTAACCTACGAGCAGTACTTC. Translating gives CAWSVRGHVTYEQYF. Together with reference TRBV30 and TRBJ2-7, the CDR3 gives the full variable domain: SQTIHQWPATLVQPVGSPLSLECTVEGTSNPNLYWYRQAAGRGLQLLFYSVGIGQISSEVPQNLSASRPQDRQFILSSKKLLLSDSGFYLCAWSVRGHVTYEQYFGPGTRLTVT.

The rearrangement joins TRBV30 to TRBJ2-5; tentatively, D is TRBD1 (5 bases). The V end was cut by 3 bases, the J end by 5 bases, with 13 bases between. The CDR3 spans 13 residues. Germline V gives CDR1 GTSNPN, CDR2 SVGIG (reference sequence). The CDR3 here is CAWRGAPGETQYF. The CDR3 DNA reads as TGTGCCTGGAGAGGGGCCCCAGGGGAGACCCAGTACTTC. Full variable domain (outside the CDR3, taken from reference TRBV30 and TRBJ2-5): SQTIHQWPATLVQPVGSPLSLECTVEGTSNPNLYWYRQAAGRGLQLLFYSVGIGQISSEVPQNLSASRPQDRQFILSSKKLLLSDSGFYLCAWRGAPGETQYFGPGTRLLVL.

This chain uses TRBV7-9 with TRBJ2-7; 9 bases line up with TRBD1. Germline CDR1 reads SEHNR; CDR2 reads FQNEAQ (reference sequence). The CDR3 consists of 16 residues. V dropped 5 bases and J dropped 0; count of bases not matched to a gene: 8. The DNA for the CDR3 is TGTGCCAGCAGCCCGAATCCGGGACAGGGCTCCTACGAGCAGTACTTC. Translating gives CASSPNPGQGSYEQYF.

This clone was recorded once. The gene calls are TRBV5-1 and TRBJ1-4; 9 nucleotides line up with TRBD1. Trimming took 0 bases from V and 5 from J; bases not matched to a gene: 2. Germline CDR1 and CDR2: SGHRS and YFSETQ. The CDR3 runs 15 residues. The CDR3 DNA follows: TGCGCCAGCAGCTTGGGACAGGGGGAGAATGAAAAACTGTTTTTT. Amino acid sequence: CASSLGQGENEKLFF.

This chain joins TRBV30 and TRBJ2-7; tentatively, D is TRBD1 (7 bases). The V and J ends lost 8 bases and 4 bases respectively, with 18 bases between them. Germline CDR1 GTSNPN, CDR2 SVGIG (reference sequence). There are 13 residues in the CDR3. The CDR3 sequence is CAGGTAGRYEQYF. CDR3 coding DNA: TGTGCCGGGGGGACAGCCGGGCGATACGAGCAGTACTTC. Full variable domain (rest looked up from reference TRBV30 and TRBJ2-7): SQTIHQWPATLVQPVGSPLSLECTVEGTSNPNLYWYRQAAGRGLQLLFYSVGIGQISSEVPQNLSASRPQDRQFILSSKKLLLSDSGFYLCAGGTAGRYEQYFGPGTRLTVT.

This clone has more than one count but fewer than ten. The chain recombines TRBV4-2 with TRBJ2-2; no clear D. The V end lost 1 base, the J end lost 7 bases, and 16 bases lay between the germline ends. Per germline, CDR1 LGHNA and CDR2 YNFKEQ. The CDR3 covers 16 residues. CDR3 coding DNA: TGTGCCAGCAGCCAAGTCCTGACCGCCGGTCACGGGGAGCTGTTTTTT. Translating it yields CASSQVLTAGHGELFF.

This rearrangement joins TRBV7-9 to TRBJ2-3; TRBD2 matches at 7 bases. The junction had 12 bases not matched to a gene; V was cut back by 5 bases and J by 1 base. CDR3 size: 17 residues. The germline V gene encodes CDR1 SEHNR and CDR2 FQNEAQ (reference sequence). The CDR3 loop reads CASSPNLGGGRTDTQYF. CDR3 sequence (DNA): TGTGCCAGCAGCCCCAACCTCGGCGGGGGACGCACAGATACGCAGTATTTT.

V usage is TRBV5-1 and J usage is TRBJ2-1; the match to TRBD1 covers 11 bases. V lost 4 bases and J lost 4; bases outside the gene matches: 4. The CDR3 totals 15 residues. Germline lookup yields CDR1 SGHRS and CDR2 YFSETQ. The CDR3 nucleotides are TGCGCCAGCAGCACCGGACAGGGGGCATACAATGAGCAGTTCTTC. Amino acids: CASSTGQGAYNEQFF.

The chain has TRBV5-1 and TRBJ1-1; D gene uncertain. The germline V and J ends were trimmed by 4 bases and 4 bases, with 14 bases remaining between them. The CDR3 loop spans 14 amino acids. Germline V gene data show CDR1 as SGHRS and CDR2 as YFSETQ. The CDR3 DNA is TGCGCCAGCAGCGTCGAGGGTTTGGGCACTGAAGCTTTCTTT. It encodes CASSVEGLGTEAFF.

V is TRBV7-3 and J is TRBJ2-1; 9 bases fit TRBD1. Germline V gene sequence: CDR1 SGHTA, CDR2 FQGTGA. The CDR3 is 14 amino acids. V shed 5 bases and J 6 bases; nucleotides not matched to a gene: 5. The CDR3 region is CASSQQGASNEQFF. The CDR3 DNA reads TGTGCCAGCAGCCAACAGGGGGCTTCCAATGAGCAGTTCTTC.

This chain connects TRBV19 to TRBJ2-7; TRBD2 is a possible D gene (6 bases). The V gene's germline CDR1 is LNHDA and CDR2 SQIVND (reference sequence). The CDR3 runs 13 residues. V lost 5 bases and J lost 2, with 10 bases in between. CDR3 bases: TGTGCCAGTAGTCTCAGACTAGCCTACGAGCAGTACTTC. This codes for CASSLRLAYEQYF.

This chain joins TRBV18 and TRBJ2-7, with TRBD2 matching 11 bases. The germline CDR1 and CDR2 sequences are KGHSH and LQKENI. Germline trimming cut 5 bases from V and 6 bases from J; bases unmatched to any gene: 9. The CDR3 length is 15 residues. DNA of the CDR3: TGTGCCAGCTCAACCACTAGCGGGAGTACTGTCGAGCAGTACTTC. Translated, it gives CASSTTSGSTVEQYF.

V gene TRBV2 combines with J gene TRBJ1-5; D gene unclear. Germline CDR1 and CDR2: SNHLY and FYNNEI. Between the trimmed V and J ends, which lost 4 bases and 4 bases, there was a span of 5 bases. The CDR3 sequence is 12 residues long. The CDR3 is CASSVGNQPQHF. The CDR3, as DNA: TGTGCCAGCAGTGTGGGAAATCAGCCCCAGCATTTT.

This chain links TRBV6-5 with TRBJ2-2; D is ambiguous. This CDR3 is 16 amino acids long. V was trimmed by 0 bases and J by 0 bases, leaving 8 bases between them. CDR1 is MNHEY and CDR2 is SVGAGI in the germline V gene. As DNA, the CDR3 is TGTGCCAGCAGTTACTCCTACGTGTCGAACACCGGGGAGCTGTTTTTT. Its protein product is CASSYSYVSNTGELFF.

This chain links TRBV7-9 with TRBJ1-3; D is uncertain. The CDR3 consists of 15 residues. Trimming pared 1 base from V and 6 bases from J, leaving 13 bases between. Germline V lookup: CDR1 SEHNR, CDR2 FQNEAQ (reference sequence). In DNA form, the CDR3 reads TGTGCCAGCAGCTTAGAGCCAGTCAGGCAAAACACCATATATTTT. It yields the protein CASSLEPVRQNTIYF.

The gene calls are TRBV19 and TRBJ2-5, with TRBD2 identical over 7 bases. The V segment lost 3 bases and the J segment 1 base; nucleotides outside the gene matches: 8. The germline CDR1 and CDR2 sequences are LNHDA and SQIVND (reference sequence). The CDR3 has 16 residues. The CDR3 sequence is CASSMGVAGAQETQYF. The DNA for the CDR3 is TGTGCCAGTAGTATGGGGGTGGCGGGAGCCCAAGAGACCCAGTACTTC.

The V call is TRBV5-1, the J call TRBJ2-1, with D unresolved. Germline V gives CDR1 SGHRS, CDR2 YFSETQ. V lost 6 bases and J lost 1, with 14 bases in between. The CDR3 contains 15 residues. In DNA form, the CDR3 reads TGCGCCAGCATTCCGACTCCAATATCCTACAATGAGCAGTTCTTC. Protein product: CASIPTPISYNEQFF.

The CDR3 DNA is TGTGCCAGCAGTTTTCTGGCAGGGAGCATGAACACTGAAGCTTTCTTT. This gives the protein CASSFLAGSMNTEAFF. The chain couples TRBV28 to TRBJ1-1; a weak D match, TRBD1 (5 bases). The germline CDR1 and CDR2 sequences are MDHEN and SYDVKM. Deletions cut 3 bases from V and 0 bases from J, with 14 bases between. The CDR3 has 16 residues.

The chain employs TRBV27 and TRBJ2-2, with D possibly TRBD2 on 5 matching bases. The CDR3 runs 16 residues. Germline-derived CDR1 and CDR2 are MNHEY and SMNVEV (reference sequence). Deletions cut 2 bases from V and 0 bases from J, with 10 bases between. CDR3 in DNA: TGTGCCAGCAGTTTAGGTCCGGGGTCGAACACCGGGGAGCTGTTTTTT. It yields the protein CASSLGPGSNTGELFF.

This chain joins TRBV9 and TRBJ1-4; D remains ambiguous. V was trimmed by 4 bases and J by 0 bases, leaving 13 bases between them. Germline V lookup: CDR1 SGDLS, CDR2 YYNGEE. This CDR3 region has 16 residues. CDR3 sequence reads: CASSPYGKTTNEKLFF. The DNA of the CDR3 is TGTGCCAGCAGCCCTTATGGGAAGACAACTAATGAAAAACTGTTTTTT.

The V and J genes are TRBV2 and TRBJ1-1; 11 bases match TRBD1. The CDR3 length is 16 residues. Germline V gene data show CDR1 as SNHLY and CDR2 as FYNNEI. V lost 8 bases, J lost 8 bases, and 16 bases stayed unmatched. Here the CDR3 DNA reads TGTGCCAGCTATTTCCGGGACAGGGGGTCGCTGGGGGAAGCTTTCTTT. Translating gives CASYFRDRGSLGEAFF.

The chain has TRBV5-1 and TRBJ2-7; D is possibly TRBD2 (7 bases). The V gene lost 4 bases and the J gene lost 4 bases, with 18 bases spanning the gap. The CDR3 spans 15 residues. Germline V gene sequence: CDR1 SGHRS, CDR2 YFSETQ. CDR3 amino acids: CASSARGAGKYEQYF. CDR3 sequence (DNA): TGCGCCAGCAGCGCCAGGGGAGCGGGGAAATACGAGCAGTACTTC.

The chain carries TRBV7-9 and TRBJ2-7; TRBD2 aligns across 13 bases. This CDR3 has 15 residues. The ends lost 5 bases at V and 4 bases at J; junction bases unmatched: 5. Germline assignment: CDR1 SEHNR and CDR2 FQNEAQ (reference sequence). In nucleotides, the CDR3 is TGTGCCAGCAGCGAGGGACTAGCGGGATTTTACGAGCAGTACTTC. This gives the protein CASSEGLAGFYEQYF.

The CDR3: CASRSGRGAYNEQFF. CDR3 nucleotides: TGCGCCAGCAGAAGCGGGAGGGGGGCCTACAATGAGCAGTTCTTC. V is TRBV5-1 and J is TRBJ2-1; 10 nucleotides line up with TRBD2. In germline, CDR1 is SGHRS, CDR2 YFSETQ. The CDR3 runs 15 residues. Germline trimming cut 5 bases from V and 2 bases from J; bases unmatched to any gene: 4. Using reference TRBV5-1 and TRBJ2-1 for the parts outside the CDR3, the full variable domain is KAGVTQTPRYLIKTRGQQVTLSCSPISGHRSVSWYQQTPGQGLQFLFEYFSETQRNKGNFPGRFSGRQFSNSRSEMNVSTLELGDSALYLCASRSGRGAYNEQFFGPGTRLTVL.

This chain connects TRBV28 to TRBJ2-7; D is ambiguous. Germline V gene data show CDR1 as MDHEN and CDR2 as SYDVKM. Trimming shortened V by 7 bases and J by 3 bases, and 7 bases separated the two germline ends. The length of the CDR3 is 11 residues. CDR3 amino acids: CASTTFYEQYF. Written as DNA, the CDR3 is TGTGCCAGCACTACCTTCTACGAGCAGTACTTC.

CDR3 sequence: CASSLAPRGAGPYEQYF. The CDR3 DNA sequence: TGCGCCAGCAGCTTGGCCCCTCGGGGGGCTGGCCCCTACGAGCAGTACTTC. J is TRBJ2-7 and V is TRBV5-1, with D tentatively TRBD2 (7 bases). The CDR3 loop spans 17 amino acids. V was pared by 0 bases and J by 2 bases, with 18 bases between. Germline loops: CDR1 SGHRS, CDR2 YFSETQ.

The chain couples TRBV11-3 to TRBJ2-2; tentative D call: TRBD2 (7 bases). CDR1 and CDR2 from the germline V gene are SGHNT and YENEEA. The CDR3 totals 16 residues. Trimming stripped 4 bases from V and 1 base from J, with 13 bases between. The CDR3 sequence: CASSSAGQVNTGELFF. Written as DNA, the CDR3 is TGTGCCAGCAGCTCAGCGGGACAAGTGAACACCGGGGAGCTGTTTTTT.